The T cell receptor beta chain under discussion was sequenced for a study of cytomegalovirus exposure and HLA in healthy donors. PCR used 60 Vbeta primers and 13 Jbeta primers. Produced via immunoSEQ multiplex PCR; TCRdb's table is partial and in-frame only. The data show 150,000 or so clones, with roughly 83% seen just once and roughly 7.7% held by the top ten. V was clipped by 4 bases and J by 2 bases, with 13 bases between them. The CDR3 is 14 amino acids. Germline V CDR1 and CDR2: SGHDT, YYEEEE. This TCR came from a man aged 30 to 45 in good health and CMV-seropositive. The sequenced sample was PBMCs. The chain joins TRBV5-6 to TRBJ2-7; D is uncertain. CDR3 DNA sequence: TGTGCCAGCAGCGTCTCGGCCGGAGCCTACGAGCAGTACTTC. This translates into CASSVSAGAYEQYF.